A selection of T cell receptor beta chains follows, all from one sample in a study of cytomegalovirus exposure and HLA in healthy donors. Method: immunoSEQ multiplex PCR; TCRdb's copy keeps in-frame clones and lacks some. The table includes around 99,000 clones, less than 85% detected once. The source material was PBMCs. Source of these receptors: a woman aged 40 to 50 in good health and CMV-seropositive. CDR3s leave out the opening cysteine and the closing phenylalanine or tryptophan. For some rows the clone size is stated as once, few or many, or as a class when expanded; others skip it.

CDR3 length	clone size	V gene	CDR3 protein
12	.	TRBV4-3	ASSQELMNTEAF
13	.	TRBV28	ASRSTGSEWGKLF
12	.	TRBV6-5	ASSTDRAGTEAF
14	.	TRBV5-1	ASSALPGAPNEKLF
13	.	TRBV5-6	ASSLGQQQRGAQY
11	.	TRBV18	ASSGGDADTQY
13	.	TRBV2	ASKKGDRAYYEQY
13	.	TRBV19	ASSGTSGGLIMQY
13	.	TRBV2	ASSARTGDTGELF
14	.	TRBV6-5	ASSYSRQGGGRGAF
13	.	TRBV19	ASSIIGTEGTEAF
12	few	TRBV2	ASSDRTSNQPQH
12	once	TRBV10-1	ASSAQSGGVEQF
12	.	TRBV2	ASSEVSGYGEQF
9	.	TRBV5-6	ASSRTREAF
14	few	TRBV7-9	ASSPTGGSLYNEQF
12	few	TRBV2	ASIFQGRGTEAF
11	.	TRBV19	ASSIGQVETQY
11	.	TRBV6-5	ASSYSLGETQY
11	.	TRBV18	ASSPEADQPQH
13	.	TRBV4-3	ASSVHRGDNQPQH
11	.	TRBV9	ASSAWDSRAQF
13	.	TRBV7-9	ASRTKVAGQETQY
13	.	TRBV11-2	ASGLEPGRNQPQH
16	.	TRBV21-1	ASSKSGQVDPGGTEAF
10	.	TRBV6-5	ASSGQGHEQF
12	.	TRBV10-2	ASSVDRGSQPQH
11	.	TRBV29-1	SVALNYNSPLH
11	.	TRBV19	ASSSEPGETQY
13	.	TRBV5-4	ASSLMGGTNTEAF
10	.	TRBV13	ASSSKEGEQY
11	few	TRBV7-3	ASRQGEGTEAF
13	.	TRBV7-9	ASSIQGGGANVLT
10	.	TRBV27	ASSSGQGRQY
13	.	TRBV25-1	ASSESPGLNTEAF
11	once	TRBV5-8	ASSFRVSYEQY
14	.	TRBV9	ASSSGRGGVGETQY
11	.	TRBV7-9	ASSSLGGETQY
13	.	TRBV6-5	ASHPPGTGVHEQY
13	once	TRBV18	ASSPQTGDNSPLH
12	.	TRBV4-1	ASSQKGQGNGYT
13	.	TRBV5-1	ASYTSGGDTDTQY
14	.	TRBV7-3	ASSRSGTGSNTEAF
12	.	TRBV4-1	ASSRGQSSYEQY
13	.	TRBV7-3	ASSSRRDMAVGYT
13	.	TRBV6-1	ASSEWTGGNYEQY
11	.	TRBV6-5	ASTGVYRDGYT
15	few	TRBV7-2	ASSLSGLAGGLETQY
12	.	TRBV4-3	ASSQDRGFDGYT
12	once	TRBV9	ASTGAGTGNTIY
9	.	TRBV19	ASSIAGEQF
11	.	TRBV6-5	ASRRTGLIPLH
14	.	TRBV30	AWRPGVFLSGNTIY
13	few	TRBV6-5	ASSSPGQRTYEQY